The TCR beta chain described here comes from a study of T cells after posttransplantation cyclophosphamide. Study-wide results and caveats: Donor CD8+ memory clones often dominated recipient blood repertoires at later times. TRB overlap between skin or GI tissue T cells and blood was limited.

In the case of this clone: Its cognate antigen is unknown.

CDR3 size: 15 residues. Germline CDR1 is SGHVS and CDR2 is FQNEAQ. Trimming stripped 5 bases from V and 0 bases from J, with 14 bases between. Assay: immunoSEQ multiplex PCR; the TCRdb copy retains only in-frame clones and omits some. The sample shows 45,000 to 65,000 clones, 86% of them seen only once. Sequences were obtained from PBMCs. V and J are TRBV7-8 and TRBJ2-7; maybe TRBD1 (6 bases). The origin of this receptor is a man aged 25 to 40 with a blood cancer, CMV-positive, and with a related stem cell donor. The CDR3 region is CASSHPRDISYEQYF. Here the CDR3 DNA reads TGTGCCAGCAGCCATCCCCGGGACATCTCCTACGAGCAGTACTTC.